This T cell receptor (beta chain) was observed in a study of blood T cell repertoires in COVID-19. This CDR3 contains 11 residues. CDR1 is SGHRS, CDR2 YFSETQ, per germline. V was trimmed by 5 bases and J by 5 bases, leaving 7 bases between them. Repertoires were generated with immunoSEQ multiplex PCR, while TCRdb's copy carries only in-frame clones and drops some. The sample holds 95,000 to 150,000 clones, around 88% seen once. The V gene is TRBV5-1, the J gene TRBJ1-2; no reliable D call. The sequence was obtained from a woman aged 45 to 65 with active or convalescent COVID-19. The sample was peripheral blood. The chain's CDR3 is CASSPGYGYTF. The CDR3, as DNA: TGCGCCAGCAGTCCGGGGTATGGCTACACCTTC.